The rows below give T cell receptor beta chains drawn from one sample of a study of blood T cell repertoires in COVID-19. Sequencing used immunoSEQ multiplex PCR; TCRdb keeps in-frame clones, though not all of them. The sample includes about 240,000 clones, 80% to 85% of them seen just once. Sequencing used peripheral blood. Source of these receptors: a woman younger than 30 with acute or convalescent COVID-19. Each CDR3 is given with its conserved first and last residue. Each record gives: CDR3 protein, CDR3 DNA, CDR3 length, clone size, J gene, V gene, D gene. D genes are given only for firm matches. The size of a clone is reported for some rows only, either as once, few or many, or as a class for expanded clones.

CASSERVAGHQETQYF | TGTGCCAGCAGTGAAAGGGTAGCGGGACACCAAGAGACCCAGTACTTC | 16 | once | TRBJ2-5 | TRBV6-1 | TRBD2
CASSQTDRVPGGKLFF | TGCGCCAGCAGCCAGACGGACAGGGTTCCAGGAGGAAAACTGTTTTTT | 16 | few | TRBJ1-4 | TRBV4-3 | TRBD1
CASSLTGGIDEQYF | TGCGCCAGCAGCTTGACAGGGGGCATCGACGAGCAGTACTTC | 14 | - | TRBJ2-7 | TRBV5-1 | TRBD1
CASSPLDAGRSNQPQHF | TGTGCCAGCAGCCCTTTAGACGCAGGGCGGAGCAATCAGCCCCAGCATTTT | 17 | - | TRBJ1-5 | TRBV7-9 | -
CASSLSSYEQYF | TGTGCCAGCAGCTTGTCATCCTACGAGCAGTACTTC | 12 | - | TRBJ2-7 | TRBV5-6 | -
CASSPGVREDDEQYF | TGTGCCAGCAGCCCGGGGGTCAGGGAAGACGACGAGCAGTACTTC | 15 | - | TRBJ2-7 | TRBV21-1 | -
CASSFPLQGLAYEQYF | TGTGCCAGCAGTTTCCCCCTCCAGGGATTAGCCTACGAGCAGTACTTC | 16 | - | TRBJ2-7 | TRBV28 | -
CASSGTGVGYTF | TGTGCCAGCAGCGGGACAGGGGTAGGCTACACCTTC | 12 | - | TRBJ1-2 | TRBV25-1 | TRBD1
CASSQETLAGGLGYEQYF | TGCGCCAGCAGCCAAGAGACCCTAGCGGGAGGTCTGGGGTACGAGCAGTACTTC | 18 | - | TRBJ2-7 | TRBV4-3 | TRBD2
CASSLRTSGDNEQFF | TGTGCCAGCAGCCTTCGGACTAGCGGAGACAATGAGCAGTTCTTC | 15 | - | TRBJ2-1 | TRBV9 | TRBD2
CASRAGGTEAFF | TGTGCCAGCAGAGCAGGGGGCACTGAAGCTTTCTTT | 12 | - | TRBJ1-1 | TRBV27 | TRBD1
CASSSLQGASGNTIYF | TGTGCCAGCAGCTCACTCCAGGGGGCTTCTGGAAACACCATATATTTT | 16 | - | TRBJ1-3 | TRBV6-2/TRBV6-3 | TRBD1
CARSVRLAGLDTGELFF | TGTGCCAGAAGCGTAAGACTAGCGGGATTGGACACCGGGGAGCTGTTTTTT | 17 | - | TRBJ2-2 | TRBV7-5 | -
CASSQDPRTGFNEQYF | TGCGCCAGCAGCCAAGATCCTCGGACAGGGTTCAACGAGCAGTACTTC | 16 | - | TRBJ2-7 | TRBV4-3 | TRBD1
CASSLSGFASYEQYF | TGCGCCAGCAGCTTGAGCGGATTCGCCTCCTACGAGCAGTACTTC | 15 | few | TRBJ2-7 | TRBV5-1 | -
CASSESGQGARGYTF | TGTGCCAGCAGTGAATCGGGACAGGGGGCAAGGGGCTACACCTTC | 15 | few | TRBJ1-2 | TRBV6-1 | TRBD1
CASSPLVAEQYF | TGTGCCAGCAGCCCCCTCGTAGCGGAGCAGTACTTC | 12 | once | TRBJ2-7 | TRBV7-8 | -
CASRPNYYQGDGELFF | TGTGCCAGCAGGCCTAATTATTATCAGGGGGACGGGGAGCTGTTTTTT | 16 | few | TRBJ2-2 | TRBV6-2/TRBV6-3 | TRBD1
CASSLAFGTSGAGELFF | TGTGCCAGCAGCTTAGCGTTTGGGACTAGCGGGGCCGGGGAGCTGTTTTTT | 17 | - | TRBJ2-2 | TRBV7-9 | TRBD2
CASSLGGEQFF | TGTGCCAGCAGTTTAGGCGGTGAGCAGTTCTTC | 11 | once | TRBJ2-1 | TRBV12-3/TRBV12-4 | -
CASSPGATGGRETQYF | TGCGCCAGCAGCCCGGGGGCGACAGGGGGTAGAGAGACCCAGTACTTC | 16 | - | TRBJ2-5 | TRBV5-1 | TRBD1
CASSLGGTPSYEQYF | TGTGCCAGCAGCTTGGGCGGGACCCCATCCTACGAGCAGTACTTC | 15 | - | TRBJ2-7 | TRBV5-4 | -
CASSQGAILTLHF | TGTGCCAGCAGCCAAGGGGCTATATTAACCCTCCACTTT | 13 | - | TRBJ1-6 | TRBV3-1/TRBV3-2 | -
CSADRGSSDTQYF | TGCAGCGCCGACAGGGGGAGTTCAGATACGCAGTATTTT | 13 | - | TRBJ2-3 | TRBV29-1 | TRBD1
CASSIGWRGPEQFF | TGTGCCAGTAGTATAGGATGGAGGGGACCTGAGCAGTTCTTC | 14 | few | TRBJ2-1 | TRBV19 | -
CASSYVQGAVEQYF | TGTGCCAGCAGTTACGTACAGGGGGCCGTCGAGCAGTACTTC | 14 | - | TRBJ2-7 | TRBV6-5 | TRBD1
CASSPSIFGTGGLYTEAFF | TGTGCCAGCTCCCCGTCTATTTTCGGGACAGGGGGTTTATACACTGAAGCTTTCTTT | 19 | - | TRBJ1-1 | TRBV18 | TRBD1